The entry below describes one T cell receptor (beta chain). Its recognized antigen is unknown. No per-base quality is available; no much larger clone lies one base away. Donors were a few dozen systemically healthy Caucasian individuals from Russia aged roughly 6 to 90 years. Approximately 11 milliliters of peripheral blood were drawn from each donor into EDTA-treated Vacutainer tubes. PBMCs were isolated by Ficoll-Paque density-gradient centrifugation, with at least 6 million obtained per sample. Trizol reagent was used to extract total RNA from PBMCs, with at least 6 micrograms per sample. Naive CD45RAhigh/CD27high T cell percentages were measured by flow cytometry on a PBMC aliquot from every donor. The library was built by means of 5' RACE. The instrument given in TCRdb is Illumina HiSeq 2500. A second PCR of about 7 to 12 cycles was run with a J-beta primer mix and a sample-barcoded 5' primer. A unique molecular identifier was introduced onto each TCR beta cDNA molecule by a template-switch 5' adaptor carrying 12 random nucleotides. At least 3 million CDR3-containing paired-end reads were obtained from each sample. First-strand cDNA was synthesized from all RNA with the Mint cDNA synthesis kit, primed by a TRBC-specific oligonucleotide. Following uracil-DNA glycosylase treatment, a first 18-cycle PCR with universal primers M1SS and BC2_uni_R was performed on all cDNA. In the authors' own workflow: Each sample was normalized by randomly selecting 1 million high-quality reads, each carrying a distinct molecular identifier. Reads with shared molecular identifiers were discarded instead of being binned into consensus sequences. MiTCR, run with a Q25 quality threshold and the strictest error-elimination algorithm, handled CDR3 identification, clonotype clustering and error correction. A nonparametric unseen species model using Euler transformation provided a lower-bound estimate of total TCR beta diversity. Through fastp at Q25 and MiXCR, TCRdb rebuilt clones from the public reads, retaining in-frame beta chains. Each CDR3 protein appears once, grouped with its most common genes and DNA. It is TCRdb's table, rather than the study itself, that gives the V and J calls and clone size. Recorded for this sample are under 800,000 distinct CDR3 sequences; more than 40% of them occurred a single time. Of the sample, less than 25% is held by the ten largest clones.

This sample is part of a study of blood T cells in healthy people across ages (dated by TCRdb to the mid-2010s). Turning to the overall study: In model experiments, template switching captured about one uniquely barcoded TCR beta cDNA molecule for every two T cells. To avoid experimental bias, donors of different ages were randomly spread across the sequencing lanes. Four age groups were formed from the donors: young (average 16 years), middle-aged (approximately 39), aged (approximately 60) and long-lived (82). Age-related changes in TCR beta repertoire diversity were measured in the study by deep sequencing normalized with unique cDNA molecular identifiers. The study analyzed two additional independent replicas of 1 million unique cDNA reads from the same blood draw for two donors, one aged 18 to 29 and one aged 80 or older. The full study reports these points: Because donor CMV infection status was unknown, age-related changes in expanded clonotypes were potentially confounded. The long-lived group showed more naive CD4+ T cells, fewer expanded clones and increased TCR diversity than the aged group, suggesting age selection. Bulk unsorted PBMC profiling prevented conclusive comparison of naive and antigen-experienced compartments. Observed TCR beta diversity correlated strongly with the percentage of naive T cells measured by flow cytometry. Observed TCR beta diversity per million T cells fell roughly linearly with age, and a significant reduction was already apparent by age roughly 40. Estimates of total diversity from one million sequenced T cells were regarded as lower bounds and underestimates.

For this chain, trimming is 6 bases at the V end and 9 bases at the J end, and the number of junction bases without a gene match is 5. CDR1 and CDR2 are drawn from the germline V gene: SGDLS, YYNGEE. The CDR3 covers 13 residues, taking in both the cysteine and the phenylalanine. Of all the DNA, just the CDR3 is kept, 39 bases in frame from base 1. Sequencing was performed on blood. Rearrangement joined TRBV9 to TRBJ2-1; a stretch of 11 junction bases matches TRBD2. The receptor was isolated from a woman aged 55-75 years in good health. The CDR3 reads CASTGTSGAEQFF. The DNA sequence reads TGTGCCAGCACCGGGACTAGCGGCGCTGAGCAGTTCTTC.